The T cell receptor beta chain described here comes from a study of patients and donors after allogeneic stem cell transplantation. One entry per CDR3 protein results from TCRdb running MiXCR on the RT-PCR reads. The sample yields approximately 200,000 distinct CDR3 sequences, roughly an eighth seen once. V was trimmed by 5 bases and J by 1 base, leaving 17 bases between them. CDR3 length: 16 residues. Germline V gives CDR1 MNHNS, CDR2 SASEGT. This chain joins TRBV6-1 and TRBJ1-1, with D tentatively TRBD1 (6 bases). The origin of this receptor is a human donor who was either an allogeneic HSCT recipient or a stem cell or donor lymphocyte infusion donor (not recorded which). It is not recorded whose cells these are; they may come from a transplant donor. The sequenced material came from blood, either unsorted or a sorted T cell fraction (not recorded which). CDR3 coding DNA: TGTGCCAGCAGTCCCGGGACATCCTTGGCGAACACTGAAGCTTTCTTT. Translated: CASSPGTSLANTEAFF.